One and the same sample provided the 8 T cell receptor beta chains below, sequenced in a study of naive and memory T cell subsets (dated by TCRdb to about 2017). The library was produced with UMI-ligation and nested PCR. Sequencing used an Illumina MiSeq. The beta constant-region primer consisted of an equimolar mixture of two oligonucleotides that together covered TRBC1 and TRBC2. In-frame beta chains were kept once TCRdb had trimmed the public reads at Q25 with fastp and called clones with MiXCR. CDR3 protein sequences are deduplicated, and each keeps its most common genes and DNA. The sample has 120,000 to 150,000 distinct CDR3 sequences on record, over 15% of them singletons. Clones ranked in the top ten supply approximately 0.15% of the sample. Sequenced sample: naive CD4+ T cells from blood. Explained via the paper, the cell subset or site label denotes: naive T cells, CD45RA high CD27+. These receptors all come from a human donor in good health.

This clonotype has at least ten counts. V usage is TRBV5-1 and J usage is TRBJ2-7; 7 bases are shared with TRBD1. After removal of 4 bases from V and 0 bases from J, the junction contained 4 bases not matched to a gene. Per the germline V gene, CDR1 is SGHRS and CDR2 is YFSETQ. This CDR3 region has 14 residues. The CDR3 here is CASSGTASSYEQYF. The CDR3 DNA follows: TGCGCCAGCAGCGGGACAGCCAGCTCCTACGAGCAGTACTTC.

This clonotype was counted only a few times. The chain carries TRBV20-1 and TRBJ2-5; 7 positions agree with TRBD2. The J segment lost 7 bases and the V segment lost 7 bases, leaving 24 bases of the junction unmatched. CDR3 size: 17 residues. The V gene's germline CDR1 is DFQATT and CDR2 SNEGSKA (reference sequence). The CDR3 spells CSVPSPFGGTNYGTQYF. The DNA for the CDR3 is TGCAGTGTCCCCTCCCCTTTCGGCGGGACTAACTACGGGACCCAGTACTTC.

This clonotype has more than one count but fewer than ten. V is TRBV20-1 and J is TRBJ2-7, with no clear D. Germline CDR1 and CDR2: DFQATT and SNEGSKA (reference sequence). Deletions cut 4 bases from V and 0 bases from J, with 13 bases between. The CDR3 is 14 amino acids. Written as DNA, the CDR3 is TGCAGTGCTAATCCATCCACCCGCTCCTACGAGCAGTACTTC. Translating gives CSANPSTRSYEQYF.

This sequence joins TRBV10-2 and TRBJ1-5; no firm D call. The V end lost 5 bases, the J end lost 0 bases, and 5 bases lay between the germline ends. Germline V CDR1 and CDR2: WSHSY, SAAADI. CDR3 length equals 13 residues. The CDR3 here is CASSSGSNQPQHF. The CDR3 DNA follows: TGCGCCAGCAGTTCAGGTAGCAATCAGCCCCAGCATTTT.

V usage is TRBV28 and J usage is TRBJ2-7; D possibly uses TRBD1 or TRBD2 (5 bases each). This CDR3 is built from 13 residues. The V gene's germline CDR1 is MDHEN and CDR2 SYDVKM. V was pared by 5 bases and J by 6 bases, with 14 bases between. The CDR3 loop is CASSPGSRVEQYF. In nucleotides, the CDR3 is TGTGCCAGCAGTCCAGGGAGTCGTGTCGAGCAGTACTTC.

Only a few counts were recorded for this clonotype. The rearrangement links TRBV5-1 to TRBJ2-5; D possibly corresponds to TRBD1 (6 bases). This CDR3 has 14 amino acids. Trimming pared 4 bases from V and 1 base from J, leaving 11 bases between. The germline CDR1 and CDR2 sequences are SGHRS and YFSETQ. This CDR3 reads CASSREQGQETQYF. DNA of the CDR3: TGCGCCAGCAGCCGGGAACAGGGCCAAGAGACCCAGTACTTC.

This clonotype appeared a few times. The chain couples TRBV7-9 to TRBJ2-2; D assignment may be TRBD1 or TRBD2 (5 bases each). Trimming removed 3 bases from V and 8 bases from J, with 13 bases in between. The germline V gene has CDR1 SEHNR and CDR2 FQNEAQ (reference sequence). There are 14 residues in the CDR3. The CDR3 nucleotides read TGTGCCAGCAGCTTCGGGACCTGGCTAGGGGAGCTGTTTTTT. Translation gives CASSFGTWLGELFF.

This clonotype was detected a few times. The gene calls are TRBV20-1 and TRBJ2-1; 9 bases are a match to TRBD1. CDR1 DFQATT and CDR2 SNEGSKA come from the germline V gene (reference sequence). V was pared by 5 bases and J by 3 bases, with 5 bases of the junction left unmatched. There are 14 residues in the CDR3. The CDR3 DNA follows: TGCAGTGCTCGACGGGACAGGGACTACAATGAGCAGTTCTTC. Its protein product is CSARRDRDYNEQFF.